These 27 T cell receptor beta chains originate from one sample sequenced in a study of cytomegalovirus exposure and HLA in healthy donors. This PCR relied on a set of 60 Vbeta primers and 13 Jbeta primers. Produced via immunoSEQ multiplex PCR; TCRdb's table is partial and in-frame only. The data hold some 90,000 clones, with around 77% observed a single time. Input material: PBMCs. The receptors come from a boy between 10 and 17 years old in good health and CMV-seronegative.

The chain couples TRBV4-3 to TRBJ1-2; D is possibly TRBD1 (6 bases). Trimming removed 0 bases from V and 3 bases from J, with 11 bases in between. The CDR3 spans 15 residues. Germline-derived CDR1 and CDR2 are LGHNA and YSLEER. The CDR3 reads CASSQETHRDYGYTF. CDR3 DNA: TGCGCCAGCAGCCAAGAAACCCACAGGGACTATGGCTACACCTTC.

The CDR3 spells CASSFRGGIRSNQPQHF. The CDR3 region has the DNA TGTGCCAGCAGTTTCCGCGGGGGGATCAGGAGCAATCAGCCCCAGCATTTT. This chain joins TRBV28 and TRBJ1-5; tentatively, D is TRBD1 (5 bases). Germline assignment: CDR1 MDHEN and CDR2 SYDVKM. The ends were cut back, 3 bases at V and 1 base at J, with 16 bases in the middle. The CDR3 length is 17 residues.

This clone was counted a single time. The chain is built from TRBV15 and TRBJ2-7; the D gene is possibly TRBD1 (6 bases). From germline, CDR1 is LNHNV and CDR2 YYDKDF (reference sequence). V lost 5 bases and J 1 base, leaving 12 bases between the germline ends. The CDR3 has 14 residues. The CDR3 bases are TGTGCCACCAGCCGTACGACAGGTTCCTACGAGCAGTACTTC. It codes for CATSRTTGSYEQYF.

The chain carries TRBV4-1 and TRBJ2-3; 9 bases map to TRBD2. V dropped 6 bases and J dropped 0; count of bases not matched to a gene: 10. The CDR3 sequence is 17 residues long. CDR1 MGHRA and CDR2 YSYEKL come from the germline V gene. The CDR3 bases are TGCGCCAGCAGAGTAGCGGGGGCGACAATGAGCACAGATACGCAGTATTTT. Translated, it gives CASRVAGATMSTDTQYF.

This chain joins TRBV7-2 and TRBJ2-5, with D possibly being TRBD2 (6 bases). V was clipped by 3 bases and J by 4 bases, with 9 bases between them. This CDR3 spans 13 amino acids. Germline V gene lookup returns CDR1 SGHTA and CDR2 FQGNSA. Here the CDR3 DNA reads TGTGCCAGCAGCTTCGGGGGAGGAGAGACCCAGTACTTC. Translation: CASSFGGGETQYF.

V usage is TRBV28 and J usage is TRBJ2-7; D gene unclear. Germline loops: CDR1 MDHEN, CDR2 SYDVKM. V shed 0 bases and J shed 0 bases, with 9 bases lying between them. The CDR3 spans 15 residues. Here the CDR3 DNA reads TGTGCCAGCAGTTTATGGGGCGCGAGCTCCTACGAGCAGTACTTC. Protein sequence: CASSLWGASSYEQYF.

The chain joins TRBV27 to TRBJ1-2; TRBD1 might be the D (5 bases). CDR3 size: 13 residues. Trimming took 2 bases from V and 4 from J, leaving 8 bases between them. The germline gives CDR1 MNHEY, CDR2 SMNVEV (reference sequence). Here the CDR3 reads CASSLDRFYGYTF. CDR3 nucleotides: TGTGCCAGCAGTTTAGACAGATTCTATGGCTACACCTTC.

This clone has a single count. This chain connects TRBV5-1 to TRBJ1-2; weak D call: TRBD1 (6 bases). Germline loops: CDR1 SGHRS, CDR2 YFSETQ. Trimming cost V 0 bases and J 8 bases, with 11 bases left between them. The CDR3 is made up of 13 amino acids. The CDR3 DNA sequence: TGCGCCAGCAGCTTGGACAGGGAAGGGGGCTACACCTTC. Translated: CASSLDREGGYTF. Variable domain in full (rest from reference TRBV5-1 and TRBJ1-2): KAGVTQTPRYLIKTRGQQVTLSCSPISGHRSVSWYQQTPGQGLQFLFEYFSETQRNKGNFPGRFSGRQFSNSRSEMNVSTLELGDSALYLCASSLDREGGYTFGSGTRLTVV.

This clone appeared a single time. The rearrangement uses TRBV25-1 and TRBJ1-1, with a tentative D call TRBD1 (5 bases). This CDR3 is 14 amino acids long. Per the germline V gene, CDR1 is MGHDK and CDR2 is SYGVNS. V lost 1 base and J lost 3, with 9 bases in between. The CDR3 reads CASSELGGDTEAFF. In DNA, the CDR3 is TGTGCCAGCAGTGAATTAGGAGGGGACACTGAAGCTTTCTTT.

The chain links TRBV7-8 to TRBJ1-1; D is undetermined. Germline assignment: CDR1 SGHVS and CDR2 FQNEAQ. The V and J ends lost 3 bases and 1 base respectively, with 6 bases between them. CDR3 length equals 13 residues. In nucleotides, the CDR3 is TGTGCCAGCAGCTTTGGGAGGAACACTGAAGCTTTCTTT. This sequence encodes CASSFGRNTEAFF.

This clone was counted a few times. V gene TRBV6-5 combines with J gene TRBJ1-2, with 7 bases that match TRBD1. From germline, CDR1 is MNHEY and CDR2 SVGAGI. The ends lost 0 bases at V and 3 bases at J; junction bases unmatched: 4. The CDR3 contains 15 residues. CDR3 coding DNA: TGTGCCAGCAGTTACTCGGGAGACAGGGACTATGGCTACACCTTC. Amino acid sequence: CASSYSGDRDYGYTF.

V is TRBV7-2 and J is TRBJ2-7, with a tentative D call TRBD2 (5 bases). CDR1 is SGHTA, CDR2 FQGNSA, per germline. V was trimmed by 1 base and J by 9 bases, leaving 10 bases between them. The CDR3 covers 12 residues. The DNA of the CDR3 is TGTGCCAGCAGCTTAGGAGGGAATGGGCAGTACTTC. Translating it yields CASSLGGNGQYF.

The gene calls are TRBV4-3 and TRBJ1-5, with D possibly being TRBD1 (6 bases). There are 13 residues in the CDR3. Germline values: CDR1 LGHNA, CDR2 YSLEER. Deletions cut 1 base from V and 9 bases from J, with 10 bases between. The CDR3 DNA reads TGCGCCAGCAGCCAAGTAGGGGGGGCGCCCCAGCATTTT. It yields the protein CASSQVGGAPQHF.

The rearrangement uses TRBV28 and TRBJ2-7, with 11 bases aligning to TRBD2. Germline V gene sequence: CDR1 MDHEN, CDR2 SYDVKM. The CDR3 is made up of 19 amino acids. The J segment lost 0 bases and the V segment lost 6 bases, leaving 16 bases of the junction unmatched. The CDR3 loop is CASSHFGTSGRMSSYEQYF. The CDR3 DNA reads TGTGCCAGCAGCCACTTTGGGACTAGCGGAAGAATGAGCTCCTACGAGCAGTACTTC.

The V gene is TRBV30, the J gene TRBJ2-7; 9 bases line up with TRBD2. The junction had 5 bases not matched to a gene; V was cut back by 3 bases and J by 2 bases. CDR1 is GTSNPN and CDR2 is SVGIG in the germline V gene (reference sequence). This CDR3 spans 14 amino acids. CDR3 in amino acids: CAWRTPSGAYEQYF. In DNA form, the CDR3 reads TGTGCCTGGAGAACCCCTAGCGGGGCCTACGAGCAGTACTTC.

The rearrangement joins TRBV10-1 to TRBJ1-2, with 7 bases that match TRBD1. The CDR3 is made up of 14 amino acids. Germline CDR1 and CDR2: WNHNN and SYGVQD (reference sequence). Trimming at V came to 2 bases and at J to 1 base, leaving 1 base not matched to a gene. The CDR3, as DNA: TGCGCCAGCAGTGAGGGACAGGTTAACTATGGCTACACCTTC. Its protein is CASSEGQVNYGYTF.

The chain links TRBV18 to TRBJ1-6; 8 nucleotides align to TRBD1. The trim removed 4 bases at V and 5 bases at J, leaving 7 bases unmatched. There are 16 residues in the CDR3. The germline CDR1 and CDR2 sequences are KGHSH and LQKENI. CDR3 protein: CASSLDRAGDNSPLHF. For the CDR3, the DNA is TGTGCCAGCTCACTGGACAGGGCCGGAGATAATTCACCCCTCCACTTT.

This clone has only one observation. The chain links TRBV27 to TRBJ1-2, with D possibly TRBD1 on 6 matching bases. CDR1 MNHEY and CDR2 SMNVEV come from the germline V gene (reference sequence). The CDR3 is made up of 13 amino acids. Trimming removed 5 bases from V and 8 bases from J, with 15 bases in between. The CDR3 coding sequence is TGTGCCAGCAGTCTCCGGACAGCTTCGGGCTACACCTTC. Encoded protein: CASSLRTASGYTF.

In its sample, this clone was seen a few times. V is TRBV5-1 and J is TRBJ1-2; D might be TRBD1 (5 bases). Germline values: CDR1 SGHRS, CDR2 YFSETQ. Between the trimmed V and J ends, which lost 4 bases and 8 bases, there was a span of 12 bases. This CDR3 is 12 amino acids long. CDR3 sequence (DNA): TGCGCCAGCAGCAGGGGCCAGTTCGGCTACACCTTC. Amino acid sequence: CASSRGQFGYTF.

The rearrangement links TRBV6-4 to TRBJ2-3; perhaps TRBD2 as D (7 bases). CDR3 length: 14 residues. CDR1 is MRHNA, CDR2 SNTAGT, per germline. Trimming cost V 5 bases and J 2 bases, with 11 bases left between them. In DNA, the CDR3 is TGTGCCAGCAGTACCGGGGGGCCCACAGATACGCAGTATTTT. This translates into CASSTGGPTDTQYF.

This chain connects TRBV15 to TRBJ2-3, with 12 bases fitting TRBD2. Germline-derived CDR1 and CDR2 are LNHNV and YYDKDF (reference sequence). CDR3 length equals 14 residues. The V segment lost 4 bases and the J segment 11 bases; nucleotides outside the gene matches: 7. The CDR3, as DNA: TGTGCCACCAGCACTCGGACTAGCGGGGCGGGGCAGTATTTT. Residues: CATSTRTSGAGQYF.

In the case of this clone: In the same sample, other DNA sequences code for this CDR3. CDR3 in DNA: TGCGCCAGCAGCCCGACTAGCGGGGGGTACAATGAGCAGTTCTTC. Translating it yields CASSPTSGGYNEQFF. This sequence joins TRBV5-1 and TRBJ2-1, with 13 nucleotides matching TRBD2. The V segment lost 4 bases and the J segment 4 bases; nucleotides outside the gene matches: 2. The V gene's germline CDR1 is SGHRS and CDR2 YFSETQ. This CDR3 has 15 amino acids.

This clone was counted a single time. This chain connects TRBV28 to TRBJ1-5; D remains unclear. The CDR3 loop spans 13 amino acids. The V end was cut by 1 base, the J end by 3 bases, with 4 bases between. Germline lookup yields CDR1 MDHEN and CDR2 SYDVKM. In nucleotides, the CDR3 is TGTGCCAGCAGTTTATCGTACAATCAGCCCCAGCATTTT. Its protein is CASSLSYNQPQHF.

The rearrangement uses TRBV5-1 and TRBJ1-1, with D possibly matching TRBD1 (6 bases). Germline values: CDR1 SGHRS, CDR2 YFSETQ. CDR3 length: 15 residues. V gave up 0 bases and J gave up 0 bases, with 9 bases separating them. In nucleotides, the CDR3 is TGCGCCAGCAGCTTGGAGCAGGGGATGAACACTGAAGCTTTCTTT. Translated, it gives CASSLEQGMNTEAFF.

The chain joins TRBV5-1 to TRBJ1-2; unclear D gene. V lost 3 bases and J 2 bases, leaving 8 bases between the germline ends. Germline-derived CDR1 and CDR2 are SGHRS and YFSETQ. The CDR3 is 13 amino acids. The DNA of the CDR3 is TGCGCCAGCAGCTCCGGGTCCAACTATGGCTACACCTTC. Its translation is CASSSGSNYGYTF.

CDR3 coding DNA: TGTGCCATTTCCGGGACTAGAGATGTTACCGGGGAGCTGTTTTTT. Translated, it gives CAISGTRDVTGELFF. The rearrangement uses TRBV2 and TRBJ2-2; 8 bases agree with TRBD2. This CDR3 spans 15 amino acids. V gave up 10 bases and J gave up 5 bases; unmatched junction bases: 12. Germline CDR1 is SNHLY and CDR2 is FYNNEI.

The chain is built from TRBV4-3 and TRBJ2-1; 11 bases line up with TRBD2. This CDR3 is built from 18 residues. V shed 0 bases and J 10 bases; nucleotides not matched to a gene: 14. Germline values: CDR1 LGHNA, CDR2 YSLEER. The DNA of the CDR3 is TGCGCCAGCAGCCAAGATCTTAAGGTAGCGGGGGGGCCAGGGGAGCAGTTCTTC. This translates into CASSQDLKVAGGPGEQFF.